This entry is about one T cell receptor (beta chain). Its matching antigen is unknown. This specimen comes from a study of T cells in localized non-small cell lung cancer. General study findings and limits: Adjacent lung tissue had a median approximately 57 of the top 100 clones found in the tumor. Overall survival was longer when the density of T cells in the blood was higher. Analysis by sequencing included only one tumor region, so heterogeneity remains possible. Uninvolved adjacent lung, not tumor, had the highest T cell clonality.

This CDR3 is built from 13 residues. Germline lookup yields CDR1 SNHLY and CDR2 FYNNEI. Trimming took 8 bases from V and 1 from J, leaving 9 bases between them. Here immunoSEQ multiplex PCR was the method, and the copy in TCRdb shows in-frame clones only, minus some. The data show roughly 67,000 clones, 84% seen once. The sequencing used peripheral blood, collected before any cancer treatment. The rearrangement uses TRBV2 and TRBJ1-5; D remains ambiguous. This receptor was taken from a female donor of 60 years or more with stage I lung adenocarcinoma. The DNA of the CDR3 is TGTGCCAGCGGCCCCGTGAGCAATCAGCCCCAGCATTTT. It is translated as CASGPVSNQPQHF.